The T cell receptor (beta chain) described here comes from a study of tumor-infiltrating lymphocytes in primary liver carcinoma. Study-level background: The patients, men and women alike, were aged 30 to 69 years. Every sample contained roughly 3.65 to 8 million productive TCRbeta reads, and these numbers were similar from one tissue type to another.

Co-extraction yielded RNA and DNA from around 20-30 mg of unsorted bulk tissue. Surgeons treated the primary liver carcinoma of the patients by surgical resection. Study-level results: Blood trailed tumors significantly in top-250-clone fraction (p = 0.039).

Points on this clonotype: Its antigen remains unknown. An end of the junction differs from the germline gene, which may be a read error.

TCR beta cDNA was made from 500 ng total RNA with a constant-region primer. Sequencing libraries for TCR beta derived from three nested multiplex PCR rounds that used slightly modified ARM-PCR. Rounds one and two of PCR, each of 10 to 11 cycles, were primed with TRBV1-TRBV30 forward primers and a C-beta reverse primer. From the multiplex PCR reads, TCRdb called clonotypes with MiXCR, one entry per CDR3 protein. This table holds roughly 100,000 distinct CDR3 sequences, approximately 78% found once. There are 12 residues in the CDR3. The specimen was liver tumor tissue from sampling region 3. Subset indicated: tumor region T3, left-lateral pole. The chain combines TRBV12-3 or TRBV12-4 with TRBJ2-2; no clear D gene. The TCR comes from a man aged 35-49 years with primary liver carcinoma and hepatitis B virus infection. The CDR3: CTSAYATGELFF. The CDR3 nucleotides read TGTACCAGCGCGTATGCAACCGGGGAGCTGTTTTTT.